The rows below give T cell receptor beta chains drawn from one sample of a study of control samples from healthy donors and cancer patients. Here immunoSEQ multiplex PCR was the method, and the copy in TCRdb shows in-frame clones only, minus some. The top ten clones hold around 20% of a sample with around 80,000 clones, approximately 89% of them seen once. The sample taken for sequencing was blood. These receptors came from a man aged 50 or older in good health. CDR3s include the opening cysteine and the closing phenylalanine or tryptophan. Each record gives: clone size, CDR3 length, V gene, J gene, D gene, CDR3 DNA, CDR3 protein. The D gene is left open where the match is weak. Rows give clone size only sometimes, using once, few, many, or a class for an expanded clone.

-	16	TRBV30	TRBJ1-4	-	TGTGCCTGGAGTACACACAGGGCCGCAACTAATGAAAAACTGTTTTTT	CAWSTHRAATNEKLFF
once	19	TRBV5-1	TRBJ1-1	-	TGCGCCAGCAGCTTTCGCGGTGTCGGTCGGGGCCTTATGAACACTGAAGCTTTCTTT	CASSFRGVGRGLMNTEAFF
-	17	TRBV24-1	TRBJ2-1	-	TGTGCCACCAGTGATTCCCGACTGCAGGGATCCTACAATGAGCAGTTCTTC	CATSDSRLQGSYNEQFF
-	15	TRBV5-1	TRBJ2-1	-	TGCGCCAGCAGCTTGGTAGGGTTCACGGGCAATGAGCAGTTCTTC	CASSLVGFTGNEQFF
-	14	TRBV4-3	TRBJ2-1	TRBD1	TGCGCCAGCAGCCTTTATTCGGACAGGTCGGAGCAGTTCTTC	CASSLYSDRSEQFF
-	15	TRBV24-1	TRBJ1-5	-	TGTGCCACCAGTGGGGAGGGAAGAGGCAATCAGCCCCAGCATTTT	CATSGEGRGNQPQHF
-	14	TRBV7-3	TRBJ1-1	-	TGTGCCAGCAGCCTCTTGGGCTCGTCCACTGAAGCTTTCTTT	CASSLLGSSTEAFF
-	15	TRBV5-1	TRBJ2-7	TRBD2	TGCGCCAGCAGACTGTTAATAGCGGGGGCCTACGAGCAGTACTTC	CASRLLIAGAYEQYF
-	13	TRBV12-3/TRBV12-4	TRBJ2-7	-	TGTGCCAGCAGTTTTCAAGGCTCCTACGAGCAGTACTTC	CASSFQGSYEQYF
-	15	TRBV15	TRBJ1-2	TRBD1	TGTGCCACCAGCACGGAACCAGGGACAGGAGTTGGCTACACCTTC	CATSTEPGTGVGYTF
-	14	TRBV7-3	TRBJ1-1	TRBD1	TGTGCCAGCAAGTCTTTTGGGGACAGTCAGCGAGCTTTCTTT	CASKSFGDSQRAFF
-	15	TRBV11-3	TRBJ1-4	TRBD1	TGTGCCAGCAGCGCCCCGGACAGGAGTAGTGAAAAACTGTTTTTT	CASSAPDRSSEKLFF
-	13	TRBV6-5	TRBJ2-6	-	TGTGCCAGCAGGGTGGCGGGGGCCAACGTCCTGACTTTC	CASRVAGANVLTF
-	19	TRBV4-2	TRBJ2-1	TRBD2	TGTGCCAGCAGCCAAGAGGCCCCGGGACTAGCGGGAGAACACAATGAGCAGTTCTTC	CASSQEAPGLAGEHNEQFF
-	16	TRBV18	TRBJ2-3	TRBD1	TGTGCCAGCTCACCCCGGGACAGGGACCCCACAGATACGCAGTATTTT	CASSPRDRDPTDTQYF
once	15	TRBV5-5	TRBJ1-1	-	TGTGCCAGCAGCTTAGGAGGGAAAAGTAACACTGAAGCTTTCTTT	CASSLGGKSNTEAFF
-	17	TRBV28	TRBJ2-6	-	TGTGCCAGCAGTTCTGCGGGCAGGGGATCTGGGGCCAACGTCCTGACTTTC	CASSSAGRGSGANVLTF
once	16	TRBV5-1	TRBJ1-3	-	TGCGCCAGCAGCTTGGGACCAGTTGGCACTGGAAACACCATATATTTT	CASSLGPVGTGNTIYF
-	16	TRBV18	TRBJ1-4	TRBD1	TGTGCCAGCTCACCACCTAAGGGACAGGGTGGTGAAAAACTGTTTTTT	CASSPPKGQGGEKLFF
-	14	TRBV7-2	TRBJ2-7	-	TGTGCCAGCAGCTGGGACTTCCGCCCCAATGAGCAGTACTTC	CASSWDFRPNEQYF
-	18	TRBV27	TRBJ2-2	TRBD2	TGTGCCAGCAGTTCGAGCTTAGGACTAGCGGTAAACACCGGGGAGCTGTTTTTT	CASSSSLGLAVNTGELFF
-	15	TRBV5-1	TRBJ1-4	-	TGCGCCAGCAGCACCGAGGGGGGTCTGGATGAAAAACTGTTTTTT	CASSTEGGLDEKLFF
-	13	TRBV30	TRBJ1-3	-	TGTGCCTGGACTGGGGAATCGAGAAACACCATATATTTT	CAWTGESRNTIYF
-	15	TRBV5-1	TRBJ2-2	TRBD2	TGCGCCAGCAGCCCGGGGGGAGCGGACACCGGGGAGCTGTTTTTT	CASSPGGADTGELFF
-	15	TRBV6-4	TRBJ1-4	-	TGTGCCAGCAGTGACCTCGCCAGGGGAAAGGAAAAACTGTTTTTT	CASSDLARGKEKLFF
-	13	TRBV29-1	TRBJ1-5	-	TGCAGCGTCACCCACGGAAGCAATCAGCCCCAGCATTTT	CSVTHGSNQPQHF
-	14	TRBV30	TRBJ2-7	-	TGTGCCTGGAGTGCAGGGATCGGATCCTACGAGCAGTACTTC	CAWSAGIGSYEQYF
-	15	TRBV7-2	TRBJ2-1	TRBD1	TGTGCCAGCAGCTCACTCGGATACAGGGGCGATGAGCAGTTCTTC	CASSSLGYRGDEQFF
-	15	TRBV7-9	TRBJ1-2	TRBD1	TGTGCCAGCAGCTTAGCGTTGGGGACAGGGGGCGGCTACACCTTC	CASSLALGTGGGYTF
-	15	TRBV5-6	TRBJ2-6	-	TGTGCCAGCAGCCGTGGATTGGGCGGGGCCAACGTCCTGACTTTC	CASSRGLGGANVLTF
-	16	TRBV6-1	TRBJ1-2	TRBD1	TGTGCCAGCAGTGAATCTATTAGGGGGCCGGGCTATGGCTACACCTTC	CASSESIRGPGYGYTF